The present entry profiles one TCR beta chain with its context. The same CDR3 arises from other DNA sequences in this sample as well. Seattle patients were enrolled while actively infected and followed longitudinally. This sample is part of a study of blood T cell repertoires in COVID-19. Produced via immunoSEQ multiplex PCR; TCRdb's table is partial and in-frame only. The sample holds 390,000 or so clones, around 87% seen once. CDR3 size: 15 residues. Germline assignment: CDR1 MDHEN and CDR2 SYDVKM. Trimming removed 7 bases from V and 0 bases from J, with 13 bases in between. The TCR comes from a woman in her thirties with COVID-19, enrolled during active disease. This chain uses TRBV28 with TRBJ2-1; D is perhaps TRBD2 (6 bases). Sample: peripheral blood. In DNA form, the CDR3 reads TGTGCCAGCACCCGGGACTCGAGCTCCTACAATGAGCAGTTCTTC. It codes for CASTRDSSSYNEQFF.